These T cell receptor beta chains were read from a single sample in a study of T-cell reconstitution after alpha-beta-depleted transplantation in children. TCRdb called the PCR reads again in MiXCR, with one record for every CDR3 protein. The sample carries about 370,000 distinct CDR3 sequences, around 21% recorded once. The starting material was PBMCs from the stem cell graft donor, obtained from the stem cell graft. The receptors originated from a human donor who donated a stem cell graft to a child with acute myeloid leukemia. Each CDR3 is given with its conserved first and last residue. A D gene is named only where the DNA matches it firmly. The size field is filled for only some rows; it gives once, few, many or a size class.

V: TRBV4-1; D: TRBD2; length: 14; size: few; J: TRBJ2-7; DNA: TGCGCCAGCAGCCAAGTCGGGAGGGGATACGAGCAGTACTTC; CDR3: CASSQVGRGYEQYF
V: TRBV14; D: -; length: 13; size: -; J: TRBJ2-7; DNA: TGTGCCAGCAGCCTCACGGATTACTACGAGCAGTACTTC; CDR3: CASSLTDYYEQYF
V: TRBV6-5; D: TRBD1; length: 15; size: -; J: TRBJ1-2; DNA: TGTGCCAGCAGTTGGGGACAGGGGACGATGTATGGCTACACCTTC; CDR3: CASSWGQGTMYGYTF
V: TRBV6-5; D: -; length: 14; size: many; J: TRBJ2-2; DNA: TGTGCCAGCAGTTACTCGGGCGGGACCGGGGAGCTGTTTTTT; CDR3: CASSYSGGTGELFF
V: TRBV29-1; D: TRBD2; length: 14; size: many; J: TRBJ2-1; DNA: TGCAGCGCCCGACTAGCGGGAGGGCCAAATGAGCAGTTCTTC; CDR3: CSARLAGGPNEQFF
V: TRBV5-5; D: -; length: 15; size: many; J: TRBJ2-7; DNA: TGTGCCAGCAGCTTTTTTGGACGGGAAGGGGGCGAGCAGTACTTC; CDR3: CASSFFGREGGEQYF
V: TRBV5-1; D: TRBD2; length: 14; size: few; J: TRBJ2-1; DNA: TGCGCCAGCACCTTGACTAGCGACTACAATGAGCAGTTCTTC; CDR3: CASTLTSDYNEQFF
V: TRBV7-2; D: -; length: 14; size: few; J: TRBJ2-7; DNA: TGTGCCAGCAGCTTAGGGCTAAGCGTCGGCGAGCAGTACTTC; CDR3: CASSLGLSVGEQYF
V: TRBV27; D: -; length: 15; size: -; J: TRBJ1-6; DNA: TGTGCCAGCAGTATATCCTCCTCGGGTAATTCACCCCTCCACTTT; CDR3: CASSISSSGNSPLHF
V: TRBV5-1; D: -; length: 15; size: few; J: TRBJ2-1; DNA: TGCGCCAGCAGCTTGGTGGGACCAGACTACAATGAGCAGTTCTTC; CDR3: CASSLVGPDYNEQFF
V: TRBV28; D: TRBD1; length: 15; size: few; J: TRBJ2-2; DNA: TGTGCCAGCAGTCCCCCACGACAGGGCGTACGGGAGCTGTTTTTT; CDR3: CASSPPRQGVRELFF
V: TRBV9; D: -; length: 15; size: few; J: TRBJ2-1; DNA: TGTGCCAGCAGCGTAAGTCAAGAATCGTACAATGAGCAGTTCTTC; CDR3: CASSVSQESYNEQFF